The 10 T cell receptor beta chains given below trace back to one sample, sequenced in a study of early T cells in non-severe SARS-CoV-2 infection. TCRdb independently ran MiXCR on the 5' RACE reads; one entry per CDR3 protein. Among 30,000 to 45,000 distinct CDR3 sequences listed, 5% to 6.5% were seen once. Sequenced sample: whole blood. These receptors were collected from an adult who was a healthcare worker with PCR-confirmed SARS-CoV-2 infection or an uninfected control (not recorded which).

The table lists this clonotype with many counts. The chain is built from TRBV29-1 and TRBJ1-3, with D perhaps matching TRBD1 (5 bases). The ends were cut back, 3 bases at V and 4 bases at J, with 19 bases in the middle. This CDR3 comprises 16 residues. CDR1 and CDR2 (germline): SQVTM, ANQGSEA. The CDR3 protein is CSVEAPPAGSGNTIYF. In nucleotides, the CDR3 is TGCAGCGTTGAGGCCCCCCCAGCAGGGTCGGGAAACACCATATATTTT.

There are a few counts of this clonotype. This sequence joins TRBV3-1 and TRBJ2-5; D gene unclear. Trimming shortened V by 4 bases and J by 3 bases, and 9 bases separated the two germline ends. The CDR3 length is 13 residues. CDR1 and CDR2 from the germline V gene are LGHDT and YNNKEL (reference sequence). CDR3 sequence: CASSPQNEETQYF. CDR3 nucleotide sequence: TGTGCCAGCAGCCCCCAAAACGAAGAGACCCAGTACTTC.

The rearrangement joins TRBV7-2 to TRBJ2-7, with TRBD1 matching over 9 bases. Germline CDR1 and CDR2: SGHTA and FQGNSA. The CDR3 is made up of 15 amino acids. V was pared by 5 bases and J by 4 bases, with 9 bases of the junction left unmatched. CDR3 in amino acids: CASSMTGTGNYEQYF. Written as DNA, the CDR3 is TGTGCCAGCAGCATGACCGGGACAGGGAATTACGAGCAGTACTTC.

The chain couples TRBV7-9 to TRBJ1-2; the D is unclear. Germline V gene data show CDR1 as SEHNR and CDR2 as FQNEAQ (reference sequence). V lost 1 base and J lost 3, with 6 bases in between. The CDR3 extends over 13 amino acids. In DNA, the CDR3 is TGTGCCAGCAGCTTAGGACCATACTATGGCTACACCTTC. Its protein product is CASSLGPYYGYTF.

V usage is TRBV12-3 or TRBV12-4 and J usage is TRBJ1-2; D not certain. There are 14 residues in the CDR3. V gave up 8 bases and J gave up 3 bases, with 16 bases separating them. CDR3 nucleotides: TGTGCCAGCCCTCAAGGCGTAGGCGACTATGGCTACACCTTC. Encoded protein: CASPQGVGDYGYTF.

V is TRBV18 and J is TRBJ2-7, with D maybe TRBD2 (7 bases). This CDR3 comprises 15 residues. CDR1 is KGHSH, CDR2 LQKENI, per germline. Trimming stripped 2 bases from V and 4 bases from J, with 15 bases between. CDR3 in DNA: TGTGCCAGCTCACCATTTCGGGGGGCAGGGTACGAGCAGTACTTC. It specifies CASSPFRGAGYEQYF.

This clonotype occurred a few times. J is TRBJ1-1 and V is TRBV12-3 or TRBV12-4; D is uncertain. CDR3 length: 13 residues. V lost 8 bases and J 0 bases, leaving 10 bases between the germline ends. The CDR3 protein is CASEETMNTEAFF. In DNA, the CDR3 is TGTGCCAGCGAGGAGACCATGAACACTGAAGCTTTCTTT.

V usage is TRBV5-4 and J usage is TRBJ2-3; the D is unclear. CDR1 SGHNT and CDR2 YYREEE come from the germline V gene (reference sequence). The CDR3 extends over 12 amino acids. The V and J ends lost 3 bases and 9 bases respectively, with 11 bases between them. This chain's CDR3 is CASSWPSGTQYF. CDR3 DNA: TGTGCCAGCAGCTGGCCCTCCGGAACGCAGTATTTT.

This clonotype has just a few counts. The rearrangement joins TRBV19 to TRBJ2-7; 7 positions match TRBD1. Germline CDR1 reads LNHDA; CDR2 reads SQIVND (reference sequence). The V segment lost 5 bases and the J segment 0 bases; nucleotides outside the gene matches: 10. This CDR3 spans 16 amino acids. The CDR3 here is CASSSTGTWFSYEQYF. The CDR3 nucleotides are TGTGCCAGTAGTTCGACAGGGACGTGGTTCTCCTACGAGCAGTACTTC.

This clonotype was counted at least ten times. The chain is built from TRBV7-9 and TRBJ2-1; 8 nucleotides line up with TRBD2. CDR1 and CDR2 from the germline V gene are SEHNR and FQNEAQ (reference sequence). This CDR3 has 16 amino acids. V lost 1 base, J lost 9 bases, and 11 bases stayed unmatched. The chain's CDR3 is CASSLVSGSERLEQFF. The CDR3 coding sequence is TGTGCCAGCAGCTTAGTCAGCGGGAGTGAGCGCCTTGAGCAGTTCTTC.